Presented here are 15 T cell receptor beta chains from one specimen sequenced in a study of shared clonotypes between healthy human individuals. The table came from immunoSEQ multiplex PCR; TCRdb's copy has only in-frame clones and leaves some out. The sample shows approximately 1.4 million clones, around 98% of them seen only once. Input material: naive CD4+ T cells sorted from blood. Stated subset: CD45RA+ positively selected. All receptors come from a man under 40 in good health.

V usage is TRBV19 and J usage is TRBJ2-6; D is perhaps TRBD1 (6 bases). This CDR3 has 16 amino acids. The germline V gene has CDR1 LNHDA and CDR2 SQIVND (reference sequence). The V gene lost 3 bases and the J gene lost 1 base, with 10 bases spanning the gap. The CDR3 reads CASSIVGASGANVLTF. CDR3 sequence (DNA): TGTGCCAGTAGTATCGTGGGGGCTTCTGGGGCCAACGTCCTGACTTTC. Combining the CDR3 with reference TRBV19 and TRBJ2-6 gives the whole variable domain DGGITQSPKYLFRKEGQNVTLSCEQNLNHDAMYWYRQDPGQGLRLIYYSQIVNDFQKGDIAEGYSVSREKKESFPLTVTSAQKNPTAFYLCASSIVGASGANVLTFGAGSRLTVL.

This chain connects TRBV5-6 to TRBJ1-2, with TRBD1 as a possible D gene (5 bases). Trimming pared 1 base from V and 7 bases from J, leaving 11 bases between. The length of the CDR3 is 13 residues. From germline, CDR1 is SGHDT and CDR2 YYEEEE. CDR3 residues: CASSLLQGSGYTF. The CDR3 nucleotides are TGTGCCAGCAGCTTGCTCCAGGGCTCTGGCTACACCTTC. The complete variable domain, with remaining parts taken from reference TRBV5-6 and TRBJ1-2, reads DAGVTQSPTHLIKTRGQQVTLRCSPKSGHDTVSWYQQALGQGPQFIFQYYEEEERQRGNFPDRFSGHQFPNYSSELNVNALLLGDSALYLCASSLLQGSGYTFGSGTRLTVV.

This chain uses TRBV5-6 with TRBJ1-1; unclear D gene. Germline V gene sequence: CDR1 SGHDT, CDR2 YYEEEE. Trimming stripped 0 bases from V and 2 bases from J, with 14 bases between. The CDR3 extends over 16 amino acids. CDR3 amino acids: CASSLGPGEINTEAFF. CDR3 nucleotides: TGTGCCAGCAGCTTGGGGCCGGGTGAAATTAACACTGAAGCTTTCTTT.

The chain joins TRBV5-6 to TRBJ1-2; no definite D call. The CDR3 covers 13 residues. The germline CDR1 and CDR2 sequences are SGHDT and YYEEEE. V dropped 4 bases and J dropped 8 bases, with 15 bases sitting between them. The CDR3 spells CASSQALSQGYTF. CDR3 nucleotides: TGTGCCAGCAGCCAGGCCCTCAGCCAGGGCTACACCTTC.

The chain carries TRBV5-5 and TRBJ1-1; D perhaps matches TRBD1 (6 bases). The V and J ends lost 2 bases and 1 base respectively, with 15 bases between them. The germline V gene has CDR1 SGHKS and CDR2 YYEKEE (reference sequence). The CDR3 contains 16 residues. The DNA of the CDR3 is TGTGCCAGCAGCTTCATCCCCGGGACAAAGAACACTGAAGCTTTCTTT. The encoded protein is CASSFIPGTKNTEAFF.

The chain carries TRBV4-2 and TRBJ2-5; 8 nucleotides align to TRBD2. The CDR3 has 16 amino acids. Losses at the gene ends were 4 bases for V and 0 bases for J; bases not matched to a gene: 7. From germline, CDR1 is LGHNA and CDR2 YNFKEQ. In DNA, the CDR3 is TGTGCCAGCAGCCGAACTAGCGGAATAAACCAAGAGACCCAGTACTTC. It translates to CASSRTSGINQETQYF.

Remarks on this clone: Distinct nucleotide sequences in the sample also encode this CDR3. The J gene is TRBJ1-1, the V gene TRBV18; D ambiguous. The CDR3 totals 11 residues. Trimming pared 3 bases from V and 5 bases from J, leaving 4 bases between. Germline CDR1 is KGHSH and CDR2 is LQKENI. Written as DNA, the CDR3 is TGTGCCAGCTCACCGAAGACTGAAGCTTTCTTT. Amino acid sequence: CASSPKTEAFF.

This clone is a singleton in its sample. This chain connects TRBV12-5 to TRBJ2-1; TRBD2 matches 9 bases. Germline CDR1 and CDR2: LGHNT and FRNRAP. The CDR3 contains 15 residues. V lost 4 bases to trimming and J lost 9 bases; unmatched junction nucleotides: 10. CDR3 DNA sequence: TGTGCTAGTGGTTCAAGCGGGAGGCCAAATCTTGAGCAGTTCTTC. It yields the protein CASGSSGRPNLEQFF.

With respect to this clone: This specimen includes other DNA sequences encoding the same CDR3. The V call is TRBV5-1, the J call TRBJ2-5; no definite D call. Germline-derived CDR1 and CDR2 are SGHRS and YFSETQ. The CDR3 has 11 residues. Trimming left V 5 bases short and J 0 bases short, with 2 bases between. The CDR3 coding sequence is TGCGCCAGCAGTTACCAAGAGACCCAGTACTTC. Translating it yields CASSYQETQYF.

The chain has TRBV27 and TRBJ1-5, with no clear D. CDR1 and CDR2 from the germline V gene are MNHEY and SMNVEV (reference sequence). CDR3 length equals 16 residues. The V end lost 5 bases, the J end lost 0 bases, and 14 bases lay between the germline ends. The CDR3 nucleotides are TGTGCCAGCAGTGCCGACGGAGCCTCTAGCAATCAGCCCCAGCATTTT. It specifies CASSADGASSNQPQHF.

V gene TRBV28 combines with J gene TRBJ1-1; possibly TRBD1 for D (6 bases). CDR1 is MDHEN, CDR2 SYDVKM, per germline. The V end was cut by 7 bases, the J end by 2 bases, with 17 bases between. The CDR3 length is 15 residues. The CDR3 loop reads CASTFQGYFNTEAFF. In DNA form, the CDR3 reads TGTGCCAGCACCTTCCAGGGGTATTTCAACACTGAAGCTTTCTTT. Drawing the rest from reference TRBV28 and TRBJ1-1, the complete variable domain is DVKVTQSSRYLVKRTGEKVFLECVQDMDHENMFWYRQDPGLGLRLIYFSYDVKMKEKGDIPEGYSVSREKKERFSLILESASTNQTSMYLCASTFQGYFNTEAFFGQGTRLTVV.

This chain uses TRBV19 with TRBJ1-1, with D tentatively TRBD1 (5 bases). V lost 6 bases, J lost 0 bases, and 17 bases lay in between. The germline V gene has CDR1 LNHDA and CDR2 SQIVND (reference sequence). This CDR3 is built from 16 residues. The CDR3 bases are TGTGCCAGTAGCCCTCCTGGGGCAGGGCTGAACACTGAAGCTTTCTTT. Protein: CASSPPGAGLNTEAFF.

This chain uses TRBV14 with TRBJ1-1, with no clear D. Germline V gene sequence: CDR1 SGHDN, CDR2 FVKESK. Between the trimmed V and J ends, which lost 2 bases and 3 bases, there was a span of 4 bases. There are 12 residues in the CDR3. The CDR3 DNA sequence: TGTGCCAGCAGCCAATATTACACTGAAGCTTTCTTT. It specifies CASSQYYTEAFF.

This chain connects TRBV28 to TRBJ1-1; weak D call: TRBD1 (5 bases). The germline CDR1 and CDR2 sequences are MDHEN and SYDVKM. The CDR3 is made up of 13 amino acids. The V gene lost 2 bases and the J gene lost 5 bases, with 9 bases spanning the gap. CDR3 nucleotide sequence: TGTGCCAGCAGTTTACTAACAGGAACTGAAGCTTTCTTT. Its protein product is CASSLLTGTEAFF.

This chain links TRBV19 with TRBJ2-7; 11 positions agree with TRBD2. CDR1 LNHDA and CDR2 SQIVND come from the germline V gene (reference sequence). The CDR3 length is 15 residues. Trimming cost V 1 base and J 4 bases; bases outside gene matches: 3. DNA for the CDR3: TGTGCCAGTAGTATAGGCCCTAGCGGGAGGTACGAGCAGTACTTC. It translates to CASSIGPSGRYEQYF. The full variable domain, with the rest looked up from reference TRBV19 and TRBJ2-7, is DGGITQSPKYLFRKEGQNVTLSCEQNLNHDAMYWYRQDPGQGLRLIYYSQIVNDFQKGDIAEGYSVSREKKESFPLTVTSAQKNPTAFYLCASSIGPSGRYEQYFGPGTRLTVT.